Below, 21 T cell receptor beta chains from the same sample are listed, as sequenced in a study of blood T cell repertoires in COVID-19. Method: immunoSEQ multiplex PCR; TCRdb's copy keeps in-frame clones and lacks some. The sample holds fewer than 100,000 clones, approximately 85% seen once. The sequencing input was peripheral blood. Receptors were obtained from a human donor in a cohort sampled during active COVID-19.

The rearrangement uses TRBV3-1 (or the pseudogene TRBV3-2) and TRBJ2-5; the D gene is possibly TRBD2 (5 bases). Deletions cut 6 bases from V and 4 bases from J, with 15 bases between. Germline loops: CDR1 LGHDT, CDR2 YNNKEL (reference sequence). The CDR3 runs to 14 residues. The CDR3 region has the DNA TGTGCCAGCAGTCCCGGGGTGTTGCGAGAGACCCAGTACTTC. Its protein product is CASSPGVLRETQYF.

The chain couples TRBV9 to TRBJ2-3, with a possible D match to TRBD1 (7 bases). Looked up from germline, CDR1 is SGDLS and CDR2 is YYNGEE. V gave up 2 bases and J gave up 2 bases, with 15 bases separating them. The CDR3 is 16 residues long. This CDR3 is CASSVGTGDFTDTQYF. The CDR3 DNA reads TGTGCCAGCAGCGTGGGAACAGGGGACTTCACAGATACGCAGTATTTT.

This chain joins TRBV27 and TRBJ2-7, with a weak D call TRBD1 (5 bases). The CDR3 length is 15 residues. V dropped 3 bases and J dropped 5 bases, with 17 bases sitting between them. Per germline, CDR1 MNHEY and CDR2 SMNVEV (reference sequence). CDR3 DNA sequence: TGTGCCAGCAGTTTTCGTCCGCCCAGGGCTAACGAGCAGTACTTC. Its protein is CASSFRPPRANEQYF.

Comments on this clone: Different DNA sequences within this sample yield the same CDR3. This rearrangement joins TRBV19 to TRBJ2-5; D call uncertain. Germline values: CDR1 LNHDA, CDR2 SQIVND (reference sequence). Trimming took 3 bases from V and 2 from J, leaving 7 bases between them. The CDR3 has 13 amino acids. The CDR3 DNA reads TGTGCCAGTAGTATGTCCAGGCAAGAGACCCAGTACTTC. Translating gives CASSMSRQETQYF.

The V and J genes are TRBV2 and TRBJ2-3; 10 bases map to TRBD2. Germline loops: CDR1 SNHLY, CDR2 FYNNEI. The CDR3 is 17 amino acids. Trimming removed 6 bases from V and 1 base from J; junction bases left unmatched: 10. The CDR3 region is CASRGSSGGLGTDTQYF. For the CDR3, the DNA is TGTGCCAGCAGGGGGTCTAGCGGGGGTCTGGGCACAGATACGCAGTATTTT.

The chain uses TRBV5-1 and TRBJ1-1; D remains ambiguous. Per the germline V gene, CDR1 is SGHRS and CDR2 is YFSETQ. The CDR3 spans 14 residues. V lost 7 bases to trimming and J lost 4 bases, with 17 bases between them. The CDR3 DNA follows: TGCGCCAGCTCACATTGGGGAGGTGGCACTGAAGCTTTCTTT. This sequence encodes CASSHWGGGTEAFF.

As for this clone: Germline and junction disagree at one end, which may indicate a read error. This chain links TRBV4-1 with TRBJ2-1, with D perhaps TRBD2 (6 bases). From germline, CDR1 is MGHRA and CDR2 YSYEKL. This CDR3 has 17 residues. CDR3 DNA: TGCGCCAGCAGCCCGCCACCGCCTAGCGTTCGTAACTATGAACAGTTCTTC. It codes for CASSPPPPSVRNYEQFF.

As DNA, the CDR3 is TGTGCCAGTAGTATGGACAGGGGGCGCGGCTACACCTTC. Its protein is CASSMDRGRGYTF. This chain links TRBV19 with TRBJ1-2; 11 bases are a match to TRBD1. The CDR3 has 13 amino acids. Germline values: CDR1 LNHDA, CDR2 SQIVND (reference sequence). The ends lost 3 bases at V and 8 bases at J; junction bases unmatched: 2.

The chain couples TRBV28 to TRBJ2-7; D gene ambiguous. Per germline, CDR1 MDHEN and CDR2 SYDVKM. Trimming removed 1 base at V and 2 bases at J, with 9 bases between. The CDR3 consists of 14 residues. In DNA, the CDR3 is TGTGCCAGCAGTTTATTTCAGGCCACCTACGAGCAGTACTTC. Translating gives CASSLFQATYEQYF.

The rearrangement links TRBV3-1 (or the pseudogene TRBV3-2) to TRBJ1-1, with 7 bases lining up with TRBD1. The CDR3 consists of 14 residues. V lost 4 bases and J lost 7; bases outside the gene matches: 9. CDR1 LGHDT and CDR2 YNNKEL come from the germline V gene (reference sequence). The CDR3 here is CASSPTGFGGEAFF. The DNA of the CDR3 is TGTGCCAGCAGCCCGACAGGGTTCGGAGGTGAAGCTTTCTTT.

The chain is built from TRBV15 and TRBJ2-5; maybe TRBD2 (6 bases). This CDR3 has 16 residues. V lost 3 bases and J lost 9, with 23 bases in between. The germline CDR1 and CDR2 sequences are LNHNV and YYDKDF (reference sequence). The chain's CDR3 is CATSREGRGALGSQYF. For the CDR3, the DNA is TGTGCCACCAGCAGGGAGGGACGAGGGGCTTTAGGTTCCCAGTACTTC.

The sample holds a few counts of this clone. The genes are TRBV12-5 and TRBJ2-1; the match to TRBD1 covers 7 bases. Germline V lookup: CDR1 LGHNT, CDR2 FRNRAP. The CDR3 spans 13 residues. The CDR3 protein is CASCRTGYNEQFF. CDR3 bases: TGTGCGAGTTGCAGGACAGGCTACAATGAGCAGTTCTTC.

The genes are TRBV18 and TRBJ1-1, with D unresolved. Per germline, CDR1 KGHSH and CDR2 LQKENI. The germline V and J ends were trimmed by 3 bases and 0 bases, with 8 bases remaining between them. CDR3 length: 14 residues. For the CDR3, the DNA is TGTGCCAGCTCACCCCAAAACATGAACACTGAAGCTTTCTTT. It yields the protein CASSPQNMNTEAFF.

The V call is TRBV4-1, the J call TRBJ2-3, with D perhaps TRBD2 (7 bases). This CDR3 region has 17 residues. V lost 1 base to trimming and J lost 1 base, with 15 bases between them. The germline V gene has CDR1 MGHRA and CDR2 YSYEKL. The CDR3 protein is CASSQARGGGRTDTQYF. In nucleotides, the CDR3 is TGCGCCAGCAGCCAAGCCCGGGGCGGGGGCCGCACAGATACGCAGTATTTT.

This clone was seen once. The gene calls are TRBV24-1 and TRBJ1-4; TRBD1 aligns across 9 bases. This CDR3 contains 15 residues. CDR1 is KGHDR, CDR2 SFDVKD, per germline. V gave up 3 bases and J gave up 6 bases; unmatched junction bases: 4. The CDR3 loop reads CATSDNRGLDEKLFF. CDR3 in DNA: TGTGCCACCAGTGATAACAGGGGGCTAGATGAAAAACTGTTTTTT.

The gene calls are TRBV6-1 and TRBJ1-1; D remains unclear. The V end lost 2 bases, the J end lost 0 bases, and 7 bases lay between the germline ends. CDR3 length equals 14 residues. From germline, CDR1 is MNHNS and CDR2 SASEGT. This CDR3 reads CASSEQRVNTEAFF. CDR3 coding DNA: TGTGCCAGCAGTGAACAACGGGTGAACACTGAAGCTTTCTTT.

A single count supports this clone. V gene TRBV5-6 combines with J gene TRBJ2-1, with D perhaps matching TRBD2 (6 bases). CDR3 size: 14 residues. Trimming took 4 bases from V and 6 from J, leaving 14 bases between them. Germline CDR1 and CDR2: SGHDT and YYEEEE. The CDR3 sequence is CASSGDLGGNEQFF. As DNA, the CDR3 is TGTGCCAGCAGCGGGGACTTGGGGGGCAATGAGCAGTTCTTC.

V and J are TRBV5-1 and TRBJ1-4, with a tentative D call TRBD1 (6 bases). The V gene lost 2 bases and the J gene lost 3 bases, with 14 bases spanning the gap. CDR1 is SGHRS, CDR2 YFSETQ, per germline. The CDR3 extends over 16 amino acids. The CDR3 is CASSLGPTGANEKLFF. The CDR3 DNA reads TGCGCCAGCAGCTTAGGTCCGACAGGCGCTAATGAAAAACTGTTTTTT.

The V gene is TRBV19, the J gene TRBJ1-2; no clear D gene. Germline V CDR1 and CDR2: LNHDA, SQIVND (reference sequence). The CDR3 covers 13 residues. Trimming took 6 bases from V and 4 from J, leaving 12 bases between them. The DNA for the CDR3 is TGTGCCAGTAGCAGTTCTGGCCTCTATGGCTACACCTTC. Amino acids: CASSSSGLYGYTF.

J is TRBJ1-1 and V is TRBV27, with no clear D. V was clipped by 0 bases and J by 4 bases, with 9 bases between them. Germline V gives CDR1 MNHEY, CDR2 SMNVEV (reference sequence). The CDR3 consists of 14 residues. CDR3 in DNA: TGTGCCAGCAGTTTATCATGGGAGATCACTGAAGCTTTCTTT. This codes for CASSLSWEITEAFF.

This clone was counted many times. The genes are TRBV6-6 and TRBJ2-3, with a possible D match to TRBD2 (6 bases). This CDR3 is built from 15 residues. Trimming cost V 8 bases and J 2 bases, with 17 bases left between them. Germline V gene lookup returns CDR1 MNHNY and CDR2 SVGAGI (reference sequence). CDR3 sequence reads: CASGSGGALTDTQYF. The CDR3 bases are TGTGCCAGCGGGTCTGGCGGGGCGCTCACAGATACGCAGTATTTT.